These T cell receptor beta chains were read from a single sample in a study of T cells after yellow fever vaccination. TCRdb independently ran MiXCR on the 5' RACE reads; one entry per CDR3 protein. In the table there are about 310,000 distinct CDR3 sequences, 3.6% of which are singletons. The source material was PBMCs, sampled on the day of the yellow fever booster vaccination. These receptors all come from a man younger than 35 who received the YFV17D yellow fever vaccine. The CDR3 runs from the conserved cysteine through the conserved F or W. The D gene is left open where the match is weak. Size tells how often a clone was seen (once, few, many) or the class of an expanded clone, and some rows leave it out.

D	V	size	J	DNA	CDR3
.	TRBV7-9	many	TRBJ2-3	TGTGCCAGCAGCTTACGGGGGGCCCCAGATACGCAGTATTTT	CASSLRGAPDTQYF
.	TRBV4-1	many	TRBJ1-1	TGCGCCAGCAGCCAAGGGAGGGGCAGCATGAACACTGAAGCTTTCTTT	CASSQGRGSMNTEAFF
.	TRBV7-3	many	TRBJ1-1	TGTGCCAGCAGCTTAAGAGGCCCGCCACAGGGTGGGGACACTGAAGCTTTCTTT	CASSLRGPPQGGDTEAFF
.	TRBV7-9	many	TRBJ2-2	TGTGCCAGCAGCTTTGACGGGGAGCTGTTTTTT	CASSFDGELFF
.	TRBV11-2	many	TRBJ2-5	TGTGCCAGCAGCTTATATTTTAGCGCGGGGTTTCAAGAGACCCAGTACTTC	CASSLYFSAGFQETQYF
.	TRBV5-6	few	TRBJ1-5	TGTGCCAGCAGCTTGGGTGCGGGGGCTCGCAATCAGCCCCAGCATTTT	CASSLGAGARNQPQHF
TRBD1	TRBV6-1	many	TRBJ2-1	TGTGCCAGCAGCGCAGGACAGGCCCTCGGGTATGAGCAGTTCTTC	CASSAGQALGYEQFF
TRBD1	TRBV5-1	many	TRBJ2-2	TGCGCCAGCAGTACAGGGGGACCCGGGGAGCTGTTTTTT	CASSTGGPGELFF
.	TRBV5-1	.	TRBJ1-3	TGCGCCAGCAGTACCTCAATCTCTGGAAACACCATATATTTT	CASSTSISGNTIYF
.	TRBV9	many	TRBJ1-2	TGTGCCAGCAGCGTAGATTGGGGGAACTATGGCTACACCTTC	CASSVDWGNYGYTF
.	TRBV5-1	many	TRBJ1-6	TGCGCCAGCAGCTTGGTGGGGACACAATATAATTCACCCCTCCACTTT	CASSLVGTQYNSPLHF